The clone carrying this T cell receptor beta chain was counted between two and nine times. What it binds is unknown. This entry comes from a study of Graves' ophthalmopathy and Graves' hyperthyroidism. Findings and caveats of the study: Prediction of ophthalmopathy progression reached around 70% sensitivity and roughly 72% specificity. Among expanded thyroid clonotypes above 0.001 frequency, most also occurred in blood.

Amplification targeted the TCR beta CDR3 regions, with RNA transcripts as the source material. First-round RT-PCR employed HTBI primers, with a second-round multiplex PCR after it. From the multiplex PCR reads, TCRdb called clonotypes with MiXCR, one entry per CDR3 protein. The sample lists some 1.1 million distinct CDR3 sequences; less than 45% were seen once. With V trimmed by 4 bases and J by 0 bases, 14 bases remained unmatched. The CDR3 runs 19 residues. CDR1 and CDR2 (germline): WSHSY, SAAADI. The V gene is TRBV10-2, the J gene TRBJ2-7; TRBD1 matches at 11 bases. The sequenced material came from peripheral blood or thyroid tissue (not recorded which). This TCR was recovered from an adult man with Graves' hyperthyroidism. The CDR3 nucleotides read TGCGCCAGCAGTGCCAGCCTTAACCAGGGGACAGGGGGCTCCTACGAGCAGTACTTC. Its protein product is CASSASLNQGTGGSYEQYF.